One sample yielded the 21 T cell receptor beta chains listed below, sequenced in a study of cytomegalovirus exposure and HLA in healthy donors. PCR was performed using 60 Vbeta and 13 Jbeta primers. The method was immunoSEQ multiplex PCR; TCRdb's version includes in-frame clones alone and lacks a portion of them. The sample consists of 150,000 to 200,000 clones, around 81% of them appearing once. The sequencing sample was made of PBMCs. These receptors were obtained from a woman between 18 and 29 years old in good health and CMV-seropositive.

This sequence joins TRBV27 and TRBJ1-2, with TRBD1 identical over 8 bases. After removal of 4 bases from V and 4 bases from J, the junction contained 5 bases not matched to a gene. The CDR3 loop spans 14 amino acids. Germline V gives CDR1 MNHEY, CDR2 SMNVEV (reference sequence). CDR3 DNA: TGTGCCAGCAGTTCGACAGGGGCCGCCTATGGCTACACCTTC. This sequence encodes CASSSTGAAYGYTF.

The chain couples TRBV5-4 to TRBJ2-6, with D tentatively TRBD1 (6 bases). CDR1 and CDR2 from the germline V gene are SGHNT and YYREEE (reference sequence). Between the trimmed V and J ends, which lost 4 bases and 0 bases, there was a span of 11 bases. The length of the CDR3 is 16 residues. In DNA form, the CDR3 reads TGTGCCAGCAGCGCCGGACAGAGCTCTGGGGCCAACGTCCTGACTTTC. Protein sequence: CASSAGQSSGANVLTF.

This chain links TRBV11-2 with TRBJ2-1; 12 nucleotides agree with TRBD2. The CDR3 covers 17 residues. J was trimmed by 7 bases and V by 4 bases; bases with no gene match: 11. Germline V CDR1 and CDR2: SGHAT, FQNNGV. The CDR3 DNA reads TGTGCCAGCAGCTCCCAAGGCCTAGCGGGGGGGCGAAATGAGCAGTTCTTC. It specifies CASSSQGLAGGRNEQFF.

This clone was recorded once. V is TRBV4-1 and J is TRBJ1-4; TRBD1 matches at 7 bases. This CDR3 contains 16 residues. The V segment lost 3 bases and the J segment 8 bases; nucleotides outside the gene matches: 12. Germline lookup yields CDR1 MGHRA and CDR2 YSYEKL. In nucleotides, the CDR3 is TGCGCCAGCAGCCACCCAAGGGACAGCGGGTGGGAAAAACTGTTTTTT. Its protein is CASSHPRDSGWEKLFF.

This sequence joins TRBV6-5 and TRBJ2-5; 7 nucleotides match TRBD2. The length of the CDR3 is 14 residues. Unmatched junction bases numbered 0, after V lost 0 bases and J lost 2 bases. The V gene's germline CDR1 is MNHEY and CDR2 SVGAGI. CDR3 in DNA: TGTGCCAGCAGTTACTCGGGAGGGCAAGAGACCCAGTACTTC. It translates to CASSYSGGQETQYF.

The V and J genes are TRBV5-1 and TRBJ2-7; the match to TRBD1 covers 9 bases. V was clipped by 0 bases and J by 4 bases; unmatched bases: 11. Per germline, CDR1 SGHRS and CDR2 YFSETQ. The CDR3 totals 17 residues. The DNA for the CDR3 is TGCGCCAGCAGCTTGGGGGGAAACCGGGACAGGGATTACGAGCAGTACTTC. It is translated as CASSLGGNRDRDYEQYF.

This chain links TRBV5-6 with TRBJ2-7; tentatively, D is TRBD2 (6 bases). The V and J ends lost 4 bases and 4 bases respectively, with 6 bases between them. The CDR3 length is 11 residues. Germline V gene sequence: CDR1 SGHDT, CDR2 YYEEEE. This CDR3 reads CASSGGYEQYF. The DNA of the CDR3 is TGTGCCAGCAGCGGGGGGTACGAGCAGTACTTC.

V and J are TRBV9 and TRBJ1-1; 8 bases are a match to TRBD1. The CDR3 consists of 14 residues. Germline-derived CDR1 and CDR2 are SGDLS and YYNGEE. Trimming took 3 bases from V and 3 from J; bases not matched to a gene: 4. The CDR3 is CASSERTGHTEAFF. CDR3 in DNA: TGTGCCAGCAGCGAGAGGACAGGGCACACTGAAGCTTTCTTT.

This clone was recorded a few times. This chain links TRBV30 with TRBJ1-2, with TRBD1 matching 7 bases. The CDR3 has 14 residues. Germline V gene sequence: CDR1 GTSNPN, CDR2 SVGIG (reference sequence). Germline trimming cut 2 bases from V and 4 bases from J; bases unmatched to any gene: 7. The CDR3 protein is CAWSPPAGGYGYTF. In DNA, the CDR3 is TGTGCCTGGAGTCCTCCGGCAGGGGGCTATGGCTACACCTTC.

The CDR3 DNA follows: TGTGCCAGCAGTTACCAGGGTCATCCCTCCTACGAGCAGTACTTC. Amino acids: CASSYQGHPSYEQYF. This chain links TRBV27 with TRBJ2-7, with a tentative D call TRBD1 (5 bases). The CDR3 runs to 15 residues. From germline, CDR1 is MNHEY and CDR2 SMNVEV (reference sequence). The germline V and J ends were trimmed by 4 bases and 0 bases, with 13 bases remaining between them.

The chain has TRBV7-2 and TRBJ1-1, with TRBD1 matching over 7 bases. J lost 11 bases, V lost 5 bases, and 8 bases had no gene match. CDR3 length equals 12 residues. Germline lookup yields CDR1 SGHTA and CDR2 FQGNSA. CDR3 DNA sequence: TGTGCCAGCAGCCTAAGGACAGGCGAGGCTTTCTTT. It translates to CASSLRTGEAFF.

This sequence joins TRBV6-1 and TRBJ1-3, with D unclear. This CDR3 is 17 amino acids long. Germline V gene data show CDR1 as MNHNS and CDR2 as SASEGT. The V gene lost 2 bases and the J gene lost 1 base, with 15 bases spanning the gap. The CDR3 nucleotides are TGTGCCAGCAGTGAAAGACCCCAAGGAGGGTCTGGAAACACCATATATTTT. Protein sequence: CASSERPQGGSGNTIYF.

The chain joins TRBV6-6 to TRBJ2-5, with TRBD1 as a possible D gene (6 bases). CDR3 length: 13 amino acids. CDR1 is MNHNY, CDR2 SVGAGI, per germline (reference sequence). Trimming took off 3 bases at V and 4 bases at J, with 9 bases between the two ends. The CDR3 loop is CASSYWGRETQYF. The CDR3 DNA sequence: TGTGCCAGCAGTTATTGGGGGCGAGAGACCCAGTACTTC.

The V call is TRBV9, the J call TRBJ2-3, with D perhaps matching TRBD1 (6 bases). V dropped 6 bases and J dropped 2 bases, with 22 bases sitting between them. The CDR3 consists of 17 residues. Germline V gene data show CDR1 as SGDLS and CDR2 as YYNGEE. In DNA form, the CDR3 reads TGTGCCAGCACCATGAAGGGGGTCAGCGACCCCACAGATACGCAGTATTTT. The encoded protein is CASTMKGVSDPTDTQYF. Full variable domain (remainder filled in from reference TRBV9 and TRBJ2-3): DSGVTQTPKHLITATGQRVTLRCSPRSGDLSVYWYQQSLDQGLQFLIQYYNGEERAKGNILERFSAQQFPDLHSELNLSSLELGDSALYFCASTMKGVSDPTDTQYFGPGTRLTVL.

This rearrangement joins TRBV30 to TRBJ1-1; D is perhaps TRBD1 (5 bases). This CDR3 has 14 amino acids. Germline V gene lookup returns CDR1 GTSNPN and CDR2 SVGIG (reference sequence). With 3 bases removed from V and 0 bases from J, the gap between germline ends came to 11 bases. CDR3: CAWSPGRMNTEAFF. The CDR3, as DNA: TGTGCCTGGAGCCCAGGGCGGATGAACACTGAAGCTTTCTTT.

This chain connects TRBV7-9 to TRBJ1-1; D is perhaps TRBD1 (6 bases). V shed 5 bases and J shed 8 bases, with 12 bases lying between them. The CDR3 is made up of 12 amino acids. Germline CDR1 reads SEHNR; CDR2 reads FQNEAQ (reference sequence). The CDR3 coding sequence is TGTGCCAGCAGCGAGGACAGAATCGAAGCTTTCTTT. This encodes CASSEDRIEAFF.

This clone has just one count. The chain joins TRBV6-1 to TRBJ2-2; 8 positions agree with TRBD1. Trimming at V came to 8 bases and at J to 6 bases, leaving 8 bases not matched to a gene. The CDR3 has 14 amino acids. Germline values: CDR1 MNHNS, CDR2 SASEGT. The CDR3 sequence is CASEGYRGAGELFF. The CDR3 DNA sequence: TGTGCCAGCGAGGGGTACAGGGGGGCCGGGGAGCTGTTTTTT.

This clone has only one observation. The V gene is TRBV29-1, the J gene TRBJ2-2; TRBD1 might be the D (6 bases). Germline-derived CDR1 and CDR2 are SQVTM and ANQGSEA. The CDR3 runs to 16 residues. V lost 4 bases to trimming and J lost 0 bases, with 15 bases between them. The CDR3 protein is CSVAMYEGANTGELFF. The CDR3 DNA reads as TGCAGCGTTGCGATGTATGAGGGGGCGAACACCGGGGAGCTGTTTTTT.

CDR3 in amino acids: CSVEGDNNYGYTF. DNA for the CDR3: TGCAGCGTTGAAGGGGACAATAACTATGGCTACACCTTC. This chain joins TRBV29-1 and TRBJ1-2; perhaps TRBD1 as D (6 bases). This CDR3 contains 13 residues. V lost 1 base to trimming and J lost 1 base, with 7 bases between them. The germline V gene has CDR1 SQVTM and CDR2 ANQGSEA. Full variable domain (remainder filled in from reference TRBV29-1 and TRBJ1-2): SAVISQKPSRDICQRGTSLTIQCQVDSQVTMMFWYRQQPGQSLTLIATANQGSEATYESGFVIDKFPISRPNLTFSTLTVSNMSPEDSSIYLCSVEGDNNYGYTFGSGTRLTVV.

This clone was seen just once. The gene calls are TRBV5-1 and TRBJ2-5; a possible D gene is TRBD2 (5 bases). CDR3 length: 14 residues. From germline, CDR1 is SGHRS and CDR2 YFSETQ. V was trimmed by 2 bases and J by 5 bases, leaving 13 bases between them. The CDR3 sequence: CASSLWGARETQYF. CDR3 sequence (DNA): TGCGCCAGCAGCTTATGGGGAGCAAGGGAGACCCAGTACTTC. Supplemented by reference TRBV5-1 and TRBJ2-5, the full variable domain reads KAGVTQTPRYLIKTRGQQVTLSCSPISGHRSVSWYQQTPGQGLQFLFEYFSETQRNKGNFPGRFSGRQFSNSRSEMNVSTLELGDSALYLCASSLWGARETQYFGPGTRLLVL.

The CDR3 sequence: CASSKRTEEAFF. As DNA, the CDR3 is TGTGCCAGCAGTAAACGGACAGAAGAAGCTTTCTTT. This sequence joins TRBV6-5 and TRBJ1-1, with a tentative D call TRBD1 (6 bases). Germline CDR1 MNHEY, CDR2 SVGAGI. Trimming removed 5 bases at V and 8 bases at J, with 12 bases between. This CDR3 is 12 amino acids long.